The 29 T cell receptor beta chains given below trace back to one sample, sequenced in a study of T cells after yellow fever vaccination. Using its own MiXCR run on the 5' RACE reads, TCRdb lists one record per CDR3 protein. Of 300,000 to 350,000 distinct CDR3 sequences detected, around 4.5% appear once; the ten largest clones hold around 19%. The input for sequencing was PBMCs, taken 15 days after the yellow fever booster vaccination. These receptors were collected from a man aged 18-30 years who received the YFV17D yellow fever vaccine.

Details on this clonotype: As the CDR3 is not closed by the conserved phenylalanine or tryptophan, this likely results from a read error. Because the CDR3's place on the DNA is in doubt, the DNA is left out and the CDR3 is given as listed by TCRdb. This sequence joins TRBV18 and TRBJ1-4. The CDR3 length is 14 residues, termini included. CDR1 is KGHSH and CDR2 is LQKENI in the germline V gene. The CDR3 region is CASSPSEGTILSAM.

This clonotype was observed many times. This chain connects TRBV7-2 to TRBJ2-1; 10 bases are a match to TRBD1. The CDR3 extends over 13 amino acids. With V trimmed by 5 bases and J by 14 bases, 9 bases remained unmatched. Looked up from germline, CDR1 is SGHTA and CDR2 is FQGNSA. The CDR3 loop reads CASSQPPTGGKFF. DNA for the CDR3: TGTGCCAGCAGCCAACCGCCGACAGGGGGCAAGTTCTTC.

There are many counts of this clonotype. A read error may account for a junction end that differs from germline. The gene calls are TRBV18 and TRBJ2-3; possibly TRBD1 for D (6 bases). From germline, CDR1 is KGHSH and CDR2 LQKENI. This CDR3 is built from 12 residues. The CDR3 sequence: CASSWDTNTQYF. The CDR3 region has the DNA TGTGCCAGCTCTTGGGACACAAATACGCAGTATTTT.

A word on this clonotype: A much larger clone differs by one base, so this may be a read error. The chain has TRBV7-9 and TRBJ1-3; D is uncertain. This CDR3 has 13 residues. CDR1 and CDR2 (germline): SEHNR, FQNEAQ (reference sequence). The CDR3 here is CASGMGRGITIYF. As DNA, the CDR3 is TGTGCCAGCGGGATGGGTCGGGGAATCACCATATATTTT.

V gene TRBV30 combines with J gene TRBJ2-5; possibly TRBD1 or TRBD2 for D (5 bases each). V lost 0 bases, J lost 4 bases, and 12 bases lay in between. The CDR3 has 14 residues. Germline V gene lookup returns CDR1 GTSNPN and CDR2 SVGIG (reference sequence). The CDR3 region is CAWSVGGGGETQYF. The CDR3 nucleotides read TGTGCCTGGAGTGTTGGTGGGGGTGGAGAGACCCAGTACTTC. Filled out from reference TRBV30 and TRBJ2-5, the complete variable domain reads SQTIHQWPATLVQPVGSPLSLECTVEGTSNPNLYWYRQAAGRGLQLLFYSVGIGQISSEVPQNLSASRPQDRQFILSSKKLLLSDSGFYLCAWSVGGGGETQYFGPGTRLLVL.

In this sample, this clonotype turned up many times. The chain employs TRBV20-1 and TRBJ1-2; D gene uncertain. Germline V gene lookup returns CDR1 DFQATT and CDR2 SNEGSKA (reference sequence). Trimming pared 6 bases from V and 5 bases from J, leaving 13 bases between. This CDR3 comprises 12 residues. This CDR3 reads CSAAASLYGYTF. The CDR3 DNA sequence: TGCAGTGCGGCAGCCAGCCTTTATGGCTACACCTTC.

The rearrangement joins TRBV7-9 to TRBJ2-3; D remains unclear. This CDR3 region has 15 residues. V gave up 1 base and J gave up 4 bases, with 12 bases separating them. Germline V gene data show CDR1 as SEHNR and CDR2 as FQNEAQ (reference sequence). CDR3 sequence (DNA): TGTGCCAGCAGCTTAGGGCAGTGGGTTTCAGATACGCAGTATTTT. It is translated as CASSLGQWVSDTQYF.

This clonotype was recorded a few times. This CDR3 reads CASSGGGRNQPQHF. The CDR3, as DNA: TGTGCCAGCAGTGGAGGCGGCCGCAATCAGCCCCAGCATTTT. The chain links TRBV2 to TRBJ1-5, with D unclear. Germline V lookup: CDR1 SNHLY, CDR2 FYNNEI. V was clipped by 4 bases and J by 2 bases, with 9 bases between them. The CDR3 has 14 amino acids.

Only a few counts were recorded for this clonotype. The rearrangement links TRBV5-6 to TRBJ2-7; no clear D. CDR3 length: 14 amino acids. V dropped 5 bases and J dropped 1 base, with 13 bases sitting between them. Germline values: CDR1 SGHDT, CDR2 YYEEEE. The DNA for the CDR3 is TGTGCCAGCAGTCAAGGCTCTGCTTCCTACGAGCAGTACGTC. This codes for CASSQGSASYEQYV.

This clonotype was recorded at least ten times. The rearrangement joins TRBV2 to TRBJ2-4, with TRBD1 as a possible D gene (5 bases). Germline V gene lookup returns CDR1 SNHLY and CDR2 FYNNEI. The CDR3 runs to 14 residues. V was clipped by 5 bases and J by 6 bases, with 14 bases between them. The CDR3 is CASSIERQPNIQYF. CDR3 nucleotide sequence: TGTGCCAGCAGTATCGAACGACAGCCAAACATTCAGTACTTC.

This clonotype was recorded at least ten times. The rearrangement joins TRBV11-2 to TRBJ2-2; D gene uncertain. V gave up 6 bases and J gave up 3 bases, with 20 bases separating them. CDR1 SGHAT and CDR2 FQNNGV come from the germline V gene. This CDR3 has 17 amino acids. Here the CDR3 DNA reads TGTGCCAGCAGTTTCGACCTCGGACCAGAGGACACCGGGGAGCTGTTTTTT. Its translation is CASSFDLGPEDTGELFF.

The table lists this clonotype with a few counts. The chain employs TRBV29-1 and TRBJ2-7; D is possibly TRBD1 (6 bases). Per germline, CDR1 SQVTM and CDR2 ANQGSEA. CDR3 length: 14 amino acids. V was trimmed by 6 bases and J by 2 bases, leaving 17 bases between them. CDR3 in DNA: TGCAGCGTGGAATATAGGGACACTCCCTACGAGCAGTACTTC. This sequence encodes CSVEYRDTPYEQYF.

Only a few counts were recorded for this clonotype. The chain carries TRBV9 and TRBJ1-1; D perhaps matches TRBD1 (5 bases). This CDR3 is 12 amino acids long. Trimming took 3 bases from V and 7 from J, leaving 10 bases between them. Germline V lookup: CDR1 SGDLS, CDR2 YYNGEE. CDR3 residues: CASSEPGLEAFF. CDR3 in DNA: TGTGCCAGCAGCGAACCGGGGCTTGAAGCTTTCTTT.

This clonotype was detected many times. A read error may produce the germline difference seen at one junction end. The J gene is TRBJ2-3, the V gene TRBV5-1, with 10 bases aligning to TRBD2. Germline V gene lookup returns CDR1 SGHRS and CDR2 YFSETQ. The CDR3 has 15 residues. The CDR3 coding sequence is TGTGCCAGCAGTCCAGGACTAGCGGGCACAGATACGCAGTATTTT. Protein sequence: CASSPGLAGTDTQYF.

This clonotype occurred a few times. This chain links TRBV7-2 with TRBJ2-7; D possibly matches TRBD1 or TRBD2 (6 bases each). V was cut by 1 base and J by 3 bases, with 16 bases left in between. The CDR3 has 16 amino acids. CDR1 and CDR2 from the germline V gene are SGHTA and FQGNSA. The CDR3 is CASSLVPGGGLYEQYF. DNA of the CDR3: TGTGCCAGCAGCTTAGTCCCCGGAGGGGGTCTCTACGAGCAGTACTTC.

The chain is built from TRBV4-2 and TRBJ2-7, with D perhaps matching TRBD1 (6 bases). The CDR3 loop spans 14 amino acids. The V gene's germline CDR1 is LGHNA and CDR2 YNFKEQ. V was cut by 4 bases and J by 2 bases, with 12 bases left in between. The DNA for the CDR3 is TGTGCCAGCAGCCCCCAGGGGAGAACCTACGAGCAGTACGTC. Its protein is CASSPQGRTYEQYV.

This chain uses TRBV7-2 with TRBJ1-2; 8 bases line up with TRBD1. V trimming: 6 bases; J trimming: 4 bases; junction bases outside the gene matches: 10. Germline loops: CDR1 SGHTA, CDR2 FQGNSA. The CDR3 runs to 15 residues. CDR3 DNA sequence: TGTGCCAGCAGGAGACAGGGGACTCTGTCCTATGGCTACACCTTC. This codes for CASRRQGTLSYGYTF. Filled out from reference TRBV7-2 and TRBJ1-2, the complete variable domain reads GAGVSQSPSNKVTEKGKDVELRCDPISGHTALYWYRQSLGQGLEFLIYFQGNSAPDKSGLPSDRFSAERTGGSVSTLTIQRTQQEDSAVYLCASRRQGTLSYGYTFGSGTRLTVV.

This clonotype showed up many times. CDR3 nucleotides: TGTGCCAGTACGGGCGCGACCTCTGGGGCCAACGTCCTGACTTTC. This gives the protein CASTGATSGANVLTF. V is TRBV19 and J is TRBJ2-6; D uncertain. The germline V and J ends were trimmed by 7 bases and 0 bases, with 10 bases remaining between them. This CDR3 has 15 amino acids. The germline V gene encodes CDR1 LNHDA and CDR2 SQIVND (reference sequence).

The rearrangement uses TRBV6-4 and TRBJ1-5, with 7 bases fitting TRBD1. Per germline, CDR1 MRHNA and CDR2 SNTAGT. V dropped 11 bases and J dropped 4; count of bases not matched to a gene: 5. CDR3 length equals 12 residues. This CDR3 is CARQGGNQPQHF. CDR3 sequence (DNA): TGTGCCCGCCAGGGGGGGAATCAGCCCCAGCATTTT.

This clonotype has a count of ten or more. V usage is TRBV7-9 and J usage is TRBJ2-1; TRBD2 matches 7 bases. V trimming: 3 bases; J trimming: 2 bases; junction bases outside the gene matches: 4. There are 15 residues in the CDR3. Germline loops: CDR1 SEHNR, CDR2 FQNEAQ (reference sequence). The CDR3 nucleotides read TGTGCCAGCAGCTTCGCGGGGGAAACCTACAATGAGCAGTTCTTC. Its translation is CASSFAGETYNEQFF.

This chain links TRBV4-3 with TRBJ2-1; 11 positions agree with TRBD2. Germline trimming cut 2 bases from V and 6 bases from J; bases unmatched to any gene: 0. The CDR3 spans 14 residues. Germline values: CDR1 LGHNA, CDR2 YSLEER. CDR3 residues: CASSQLAGGNEQFF. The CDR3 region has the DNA TGCGCCAGCAGCCAACTAGCGGGGGGCAATGAGCAGTTCTTC.

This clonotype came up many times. The CDR3: CASSQSSWYQETQYF. The CDR3 DNA reads as TGTGCCAGCAGCCAATCCTCTTGGTACCAAGAGACCCAGTACTTC. The genes are TRBV14 and TRBJ2-5; no clear D. The germline V gene encodes CDR1 SGHDN and CDR2 FVKESK. The length of the CDR3 is 15 residues. The ends were cut back, 2 bases at V and 0 bases at J, with 10 bases in the middle.

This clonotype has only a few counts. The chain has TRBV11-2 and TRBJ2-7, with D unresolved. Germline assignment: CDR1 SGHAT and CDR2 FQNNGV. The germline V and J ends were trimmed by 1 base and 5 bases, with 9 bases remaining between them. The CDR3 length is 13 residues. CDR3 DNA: TGTGCCAGCAGCTTAGGTATGGGCCACGAGCAGTACTTC. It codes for CASSLGMGHEQYF.

The CDR3 here is CASSTTLDTQYF. Written as DNA, the CDR3 is TGTGCCAGCAGTACCACGTTAGATACGCAGTATTTT. The gene calls are TRBV12-3 or TRBV12-4 and TRBJ2-3; D is unresolved. V was pared by 5 bases and J by 5 bases, with 8 bases between. The CDR3 is 12 residues long.

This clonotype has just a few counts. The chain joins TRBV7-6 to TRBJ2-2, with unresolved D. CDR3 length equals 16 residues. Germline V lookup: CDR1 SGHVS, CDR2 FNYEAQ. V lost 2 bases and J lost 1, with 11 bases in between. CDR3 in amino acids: CASSLNHGENTGELFF. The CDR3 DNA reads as TGTGCCAGCAGCTTAAATCATGGCGAGAACACCGGGGAGCTGTTTTTT.

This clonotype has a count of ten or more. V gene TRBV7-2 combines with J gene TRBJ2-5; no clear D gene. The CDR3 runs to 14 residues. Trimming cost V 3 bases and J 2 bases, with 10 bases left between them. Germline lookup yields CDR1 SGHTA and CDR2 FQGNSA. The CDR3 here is CASSFAGLQETQYF. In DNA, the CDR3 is TGTGCCAGCAGCTTCGCAGGTCTGCAAGAGACCCAGTACTTC.

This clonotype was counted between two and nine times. The CDR3 DNA sequence: TGTGCCAGTAGTATGGGCAGGACTAGCAATCAGCCCCAGCATTTT. Translating gives CASSMGRTSNQPQHF. The chain joins TRBV19 to TRBJ1-5; D is unclear. CDR3 length: 15 residues. Trimming removed 3 bases from V and 0 bases from J, with 9 bases in between. From germline, CDR1 is LNHDA and CDR2 SQIVND (reference sequence).

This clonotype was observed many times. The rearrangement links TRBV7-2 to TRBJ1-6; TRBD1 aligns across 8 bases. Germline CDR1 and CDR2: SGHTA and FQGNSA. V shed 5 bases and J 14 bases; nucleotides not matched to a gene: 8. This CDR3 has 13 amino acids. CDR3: CASSPPGQGTLHF. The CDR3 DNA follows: TGTGCCAGCAGCCCGCCCGGACAGGGCACCCTCCACTTT.

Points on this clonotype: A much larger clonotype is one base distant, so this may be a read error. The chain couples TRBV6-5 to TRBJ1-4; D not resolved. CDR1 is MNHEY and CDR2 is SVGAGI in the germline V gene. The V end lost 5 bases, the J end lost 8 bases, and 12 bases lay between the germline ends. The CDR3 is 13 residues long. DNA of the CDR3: TGTGCCAGCAGTCTAGGAATGGAAGAAAAACTGTTTTTT. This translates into CASSLGMEEKLFF.